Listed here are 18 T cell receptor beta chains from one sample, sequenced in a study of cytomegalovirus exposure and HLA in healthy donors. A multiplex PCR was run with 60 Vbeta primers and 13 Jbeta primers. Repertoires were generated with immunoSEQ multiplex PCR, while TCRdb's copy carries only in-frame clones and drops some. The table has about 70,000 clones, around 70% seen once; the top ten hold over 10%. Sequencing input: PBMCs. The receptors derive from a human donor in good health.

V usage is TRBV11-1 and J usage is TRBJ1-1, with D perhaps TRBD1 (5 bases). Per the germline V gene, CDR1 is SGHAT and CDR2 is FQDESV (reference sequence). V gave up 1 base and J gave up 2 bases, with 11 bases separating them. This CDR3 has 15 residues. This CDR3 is CASSLESGLNTEAFF. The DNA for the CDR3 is TGTGCCAGCAGCTTAGAATCAGGGCTTAACACTGAAGCTTTCTTT.

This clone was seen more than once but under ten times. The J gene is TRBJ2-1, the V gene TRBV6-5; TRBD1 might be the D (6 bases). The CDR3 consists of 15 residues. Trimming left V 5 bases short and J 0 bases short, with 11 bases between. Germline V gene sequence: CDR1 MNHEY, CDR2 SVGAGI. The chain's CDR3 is CASSLTGSSYNEQFF. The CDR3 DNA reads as TGTGCCAGCAGTCTCACAGGGTCCTCCTACAATGAGCAGTTCTTC.

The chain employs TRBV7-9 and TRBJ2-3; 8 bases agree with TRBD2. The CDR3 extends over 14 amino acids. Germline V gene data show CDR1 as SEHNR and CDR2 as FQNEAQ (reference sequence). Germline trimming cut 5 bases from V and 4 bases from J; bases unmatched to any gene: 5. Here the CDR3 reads CASSASGSADTQYF. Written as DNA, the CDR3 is TGTGCCAGCAGCGCAAGCGGGAGTGCAGATACGCAGTATTTT.

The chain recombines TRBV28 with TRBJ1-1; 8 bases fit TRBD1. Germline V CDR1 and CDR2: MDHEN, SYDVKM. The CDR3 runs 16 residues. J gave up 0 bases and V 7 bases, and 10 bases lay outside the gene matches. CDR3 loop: CASTLGQAYMNTEAFF. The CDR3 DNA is TGTGCCAGCACCTTGGGACAGGCGTACATGAACACTGAAGCTTTCTTT.

CDR3 protein: CASKNRGEAFF. CDR3 in DNA: TGTGCCAGCAAAAACCGCGGTGAAGCTTTCTTT. The rearrangement links TRBV6-1 to TRBJ1-1; D not certain. Germline V lookup: CDR1 MNHNS, CDR2 SASEGT. Trimming left V 7 bases short and J 7 bases short, with 10 bases between. The CDR3 is made up of 11 amino acids.

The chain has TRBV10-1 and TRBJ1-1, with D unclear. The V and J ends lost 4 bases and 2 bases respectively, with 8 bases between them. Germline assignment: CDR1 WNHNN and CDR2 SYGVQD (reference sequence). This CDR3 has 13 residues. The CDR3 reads CASSVGRNTEAFF. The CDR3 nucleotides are TGCGCCAGCAGTGTTGGCAGAAACACTGAAGCTTTCTTT.

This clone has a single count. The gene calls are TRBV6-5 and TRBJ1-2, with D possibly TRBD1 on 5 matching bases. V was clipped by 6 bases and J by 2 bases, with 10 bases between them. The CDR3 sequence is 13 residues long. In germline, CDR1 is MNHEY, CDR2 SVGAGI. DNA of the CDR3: TGTGCCAGCAGCCCAAGACAGAACTATGGCTACACCTTC. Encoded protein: CASSPRQNYGYTF.

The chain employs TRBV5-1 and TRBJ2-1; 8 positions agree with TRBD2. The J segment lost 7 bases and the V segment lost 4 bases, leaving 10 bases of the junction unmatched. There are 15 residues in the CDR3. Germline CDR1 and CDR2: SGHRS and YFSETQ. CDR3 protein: CASSRTEREINEQFF. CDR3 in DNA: TGCGCCAGCAGCCGAACTGAGCGGGAGATAAATGAGCAGTTCTTC. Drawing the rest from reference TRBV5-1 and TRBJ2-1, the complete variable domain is KAGVTQTPRYLIKTRGQQVTLSCSPISGHRSVSWYQQTPGQGLQFLFEYFSETQRNKGNFPGRFSGRQFSNSRSEMNVSTLELGDSALYLCASSRTEREINEQFFGPGTRLTVL.

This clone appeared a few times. The CDR3 reads CASSRQGAGTDTQYF. In DNA, the CDR3 is TGTGCCAGCAGCCGACAGGGGGCGGGCACAGATACGCAGTATTTT. The rearrangement uses TRBV7-3 and TRBJ2-3, with 10 bases aligning to TRBD1. Germline V gene data show CDR1 as SGHTA and CDR2 as FQGTGA. The V and J ends lost 5 bases and 1 base, in that order; junction bases with no gene match: 3. CDR3 size: 15 residues.

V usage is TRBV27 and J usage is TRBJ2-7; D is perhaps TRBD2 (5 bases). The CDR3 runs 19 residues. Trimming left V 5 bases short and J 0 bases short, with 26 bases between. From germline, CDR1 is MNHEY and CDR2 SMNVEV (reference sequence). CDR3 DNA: TGTGCCAGCAGTCCCGAGACGATTTACAGCGGAGGCTTCTCCTACGAGCAGTACTTC. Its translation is CASSPETIYSGGFSYEQYF.

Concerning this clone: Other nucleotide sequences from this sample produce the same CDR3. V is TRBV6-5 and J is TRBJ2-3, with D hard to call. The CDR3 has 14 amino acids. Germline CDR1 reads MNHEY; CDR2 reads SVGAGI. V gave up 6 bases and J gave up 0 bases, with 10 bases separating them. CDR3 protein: CASRATRSTDTQYF. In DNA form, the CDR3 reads TGTGCCAGCAGAGCCACCAGGAGCACAGATACGCAGTATTTT.

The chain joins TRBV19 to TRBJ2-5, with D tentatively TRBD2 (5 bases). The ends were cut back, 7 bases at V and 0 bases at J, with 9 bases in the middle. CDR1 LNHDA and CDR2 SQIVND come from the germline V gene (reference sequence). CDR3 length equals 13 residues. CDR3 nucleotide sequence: TGTGCCAGTAAACGGCGGGACCAAGAGACCCAGTACTTC. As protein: CASKRRDQETQYF.

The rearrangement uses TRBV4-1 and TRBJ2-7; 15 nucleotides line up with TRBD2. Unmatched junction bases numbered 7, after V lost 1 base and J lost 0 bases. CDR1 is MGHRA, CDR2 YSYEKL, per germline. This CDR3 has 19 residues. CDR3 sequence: CASSQGTGTSGGSSYEQYF. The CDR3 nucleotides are TGCGCCAGCAGCCAAGGAACCGGGACTAGCGGGGGGTCCTCCTACGAGCAGTACTTC.

The CDR3 nucleotides read TGTGCCACCGCGGGCTCATCGAGGGGCTACACCTTC. Residues: CATAGSSRGYTF. The chain uses TRBV28 and TRBJ1-2; no definite D call. V shed 10 bases and J shed 8 bases, with 17 bases lying between them. The CDR3 is 12 residues long. Germline CDR1 MDHEN, CDR2 SYDVKM.

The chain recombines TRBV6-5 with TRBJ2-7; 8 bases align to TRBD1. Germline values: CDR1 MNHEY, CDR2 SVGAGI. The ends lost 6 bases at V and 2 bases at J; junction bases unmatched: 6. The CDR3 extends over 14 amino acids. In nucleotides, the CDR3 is TGTGCCAGCAGAAAACCGGGACAGGCCTACGAGCAGTACTTC. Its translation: CASRKPGQAYEQYF.

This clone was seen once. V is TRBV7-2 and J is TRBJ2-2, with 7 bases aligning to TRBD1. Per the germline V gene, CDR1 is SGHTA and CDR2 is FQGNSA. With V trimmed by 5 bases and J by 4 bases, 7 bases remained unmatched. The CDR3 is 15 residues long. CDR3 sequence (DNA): TGTGCCAGCAGCCAACAACAGGGGATCACCGGGGAGCTGTTTTTT. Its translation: CASSQQQGITGELFF. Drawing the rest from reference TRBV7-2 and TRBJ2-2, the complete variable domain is GAGVSQSPSNKVTEKGKDVELRCDPISGHTALYWYRQSLGQGLEFLIYFQGNSAPDKSGLPSDRFSAERTGGSVSTLTIQRTQQEDSAVYLCASSQQQGITGELFFGEGSRLTVL.

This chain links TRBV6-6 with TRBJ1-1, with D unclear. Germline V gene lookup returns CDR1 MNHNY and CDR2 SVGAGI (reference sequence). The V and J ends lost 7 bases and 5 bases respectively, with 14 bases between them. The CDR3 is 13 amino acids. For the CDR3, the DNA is TGTGCCAGCAATTTGCAGGATCGGACTGAAGCTTTCTTT. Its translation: CASNLQDRTEAFF.

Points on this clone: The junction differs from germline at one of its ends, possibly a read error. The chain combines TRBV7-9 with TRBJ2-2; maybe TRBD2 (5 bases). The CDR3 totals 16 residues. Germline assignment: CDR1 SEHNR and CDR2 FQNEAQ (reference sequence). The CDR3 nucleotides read TGTTCCAGCAGCCCTCCCGAGGGCGGGAACACCGGGGAGCTGTTTTTT. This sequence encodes CSSSPPEGGNTGELFF.